This is a list of T cell receptor beta chains from one sample in a study of OX40 agonist ivuxolimab in advanced cancers. TCRdb keeps only in-frame clones here, not all; method: immunoSEQ multiplex PCR. The top ten hold 3% to 4.5% of the sample, which has some 86,000 clones, over 75% seen once. Sequenced material: CD4+ or CD8+ T cells sorted from blood, taken in a trial of the OX40 agonist ivuxolimab. The receptor source for this set is an adult with an advanced solid tumor such as melanoma, head and neck, liver or kidney cancer. Both conserved end residues are part of each CDR3. Part of the rows lack a size; the others show once, few, many or a class for expanded clones.

size | V | CDR3
- | TRBV25-1 | CASSEIPPSEQYF
- | TRBV7-3 | CASSLVIGDTQYF
- | TRBV5-6 | CASSLWFVGEQFF
- | TRBV2 | CASSGVVTPLAKNIQYF
- | TRBV6-1 | CASSVTSGSSYNEQFF
- | TRBV9 | CASSVPFGSIVF
- | TRBV28 | CASSLQGDVETQYF
- | TRBV11-3 | CASSLGQGGGYTF
- | TRBV6-5 | CASSYSLGNEQFF
- | TRBV5-1 | CASSPLDYYGYTF
few | TRBV2 | CASSGLYEQYF
- | TRBV11-2 | CASSSSGGLYEQYF
once | TRBV6-5 | CASSQDSGANVLTF
- | TRBV19 | CASSIRDPAYGYTF
- | TRBV7-9 | CASSPGTESYEQYF
- | TRBV28 | CASRHPRRDSINIQYF
- | TRBV5-1 | CASGQLDPPGHSDEQFF
- | TRBV7-2 | CASSLYSGSNQPQHF
- | TRBV4-1 | CASSQDELEQRKLFF
- | TRBV11-2 | CASSLSGNQPQHF
many | TRBV11-2 | CASSLLSNLGGGYTF
- | TRBV19 | CASSISRGHWYGYTF
- | TRBV11-3 | CASSLGRVDEQYF
- | TRBV15 | CATSSYMVREAASYEQYF
- | TRBV28 | CASSLGFWDRAHEQYF
- | TRBV5-1 | CASSTDPGQGYYNEQFF
once | TRBV6-5 | CASSPSWEQYF
- | TRBV27 | CASSIINSYNSPLHF
once | TRBV5-1 | CASSLDSYNEQFF
- | TRBV30 | CAWSVKFQGNTEAFF
- | TRBV10-3 | CLTGEHWGASPKGKFF
few | TRBV10-2 | CASSELKLQPQHF
- | TRBV4-1 | CASSQVSSGSSLSYNEQFF
few | TRBV5-6 | CASSSGTSGRAYEQYF
- | TRBV11-2 | CASRSILDTQYF
- | TRBV6-1 | CASSEYGSGELFF
- | TRBV28 | CASSLVPGGENIQYF
- | TRBV5-1 | CASTQSGLRGAEAFF
- | TRBV7-9 | CASSPRTSGSYNEQFF
- | TRBV10-1 | CASSLSGGHEQYF
once | TRBV19 | CASSVYRDSAEAFF
- | TRBV6-6 | CASSYPDRGFGNIQYF
- | TRBV30 | CASAWGTEAFF
few | TRBV2 | CASSGQRNEKLFF
- | TRBV4-1 | CASSQVVRVREKLFF
- | TRBV15 | CATEGTGGDEQFF
- | TRBV19 | CASSMFAGTDTQYF
- | TRBV7-9 | CASSLTGLYGYTF
- | TRBV12-5 | CASGLDPGQGTYEQYF
- | TRBV21-1 | CASSKEAGGANEKLFF
- | TRBV4-1 | CASSQDPGQGRWYGYTF
- | TRBV7-9 | CASSLMNTEAFF
- | TRBV7-9 | CASSLADTVYEQYF
- | TRBV19 | CASKKSYTTNEKLFF
- | TRBV19 | CASSAAGELFF
- | TRBV11-2 | CASSLSHTQYF
- | TRBV11-2 | CASSLDSTEAFF
- | TRBV10-3 | CAISEGQGGNQPQHF
- | TRBV6-5 | CASSYLNSGPNTEAFF